These T cell receptor beta chains were read from a single sample in a study of blood T cell repertoires in COVID-19. TCRdb's table, derived via immunoSEQ multiplex PCR, lists solely in-frame clones and lacks some. Here the sample spans about 34,000 clones, roughly 88% being singletons. The sequenced material came from peripheral blood. The receptors originated from an elderly man with acute or convalescent COVID-19. Both conserved end residues are part of each CDR3. D genes are given only for firm matches.

TRBV5-4	TRBJ2-1	TRBD1	TGTGCCAGCAGCTTGCAACTCCAGGGGGCGAGCTCCTACAATGAGCAGTTCTTC	CASSLQLQGASSYNEQFF
TRBV6-1	TRBJ1-4	TRBD1	TGTGCCAGCAGTGAACTCTACAGGGGGGAAAAACTGTTTTTT	CASSELYRGEKLFF
TRBV28	TRBJ1-5	NA	TGTGCCAGCAGCCGAGACGGGAGCAATCAGCCCCAGCATTTT	CASSRDGSNQPQHF
TRBV7-2	TRBJ2-2	TRBD1	TGTGCCAGCAGCTTGGGACAGGGAACCACCGGGGAGCTGTTTTTT	CASSLGQGTTGELFF
TRBV18	TRBJ2-1	NA	TGTGCCAGCTCACCGGGACATCCGAATGAGCAGTTCTTC	CASSPGHPNEQFF
TRBV29-1	TRBJ2-5	NA	TGCAGCTTTGGGGACAACCAAGAGACCCAGTACTTC	CSFGDNQETQYF
TRBV24-1	TRBJ2-5	TRBD2	TGTGCCACCGCCGGGGGGGCCCAAGAGACCCAGTACTTC	CATAGGAQETQYF
TRBV7-3	TRBJ2-5	TRBD2	TGTGCCAGCAGCTCCGGGACTAGAGAGACCCAGTACTTC	CASSSGTRETQYF
TRBV14	TRBJ1-2	TRBD1	TGTGCCAGCAGCCGGACGACAGGGACTTATGGCTACACCTTC	CASSRTTGTYGYTF
TRBV19	TRBJ1-1	NA	TGTGCCAGTAGTACGGTACAGGGTAGGACTGAAGCTTTCTTT	CASSTVQGRTEAFF